Each of the 32 T cell receptor beta chains below was sequenced from the same sample in a study of control samples from healthy donors and cancer patients. The data were produced by immunoSEQ multiplex PCR, yet TCRdb's version contains in-frame clones alone and is incomplete. The sample carries roughly 49,000 clones, roughly 92% recorded once. Sample: PBMCs. The receptors were gathered from a man aged 25-45 years with colorectal cancer.

This chain links TRBV14 with TRBJ2-3; possibly TRBD2 for D (5 bases). The CDR3 sequence is 18 residues long. CDR1 and CDR2 (germline): SGHDN, FVKESK. The V end lost 3 bases, the J end lost 2 bases, and 21 bases lay between the germline ends. Here the CDR3 DNA reads TGTGCCAGCAGCCAGGATGTCTACGGCGGACTGCTCACAGATACGCAGTATTTT. Protein sequence: CASSQDVYGGLLTDTQYF.

The V call is TRBV19, the J call TRBJ1-6; TRBD1 matches at 8 bases. The CDR3 has 15 amino acids. J gave up 9 bases and V 7 bases, and 11 bases lay outside the gene matches. Per germline, CDR1 LNHDA and CDR2 SQIVND (reference sequence). The CDR3 DNA reads as TGTGCCAGTAAGGATCGGTCAGGGGGCGTTTCACCCCTCCACTTT. As protein: CASKDRSGGVSPLHF.

The chain carries TRBV2 and TRBJ2-7; 9 bases match TRBD2. This CDR3 is 15 amino acids long. Germline V gives CDR1 SNHLY, CDR2 FYNNEI. The V segment lost 5 bases and the J segment 3 bases; nucleotides outside the gene matches: 8. CDR3 nucleotide sequence: TGTGCCAGCAGTACTAGGACTAGCGAGAGCTACGAGCAGTACGTC. Protein: CASSTRTSESYEQYV.

The rearrangement uses TRBV18 and TRBJ1-4, with a tentative D call TRBD1 (6 bases). CDR1 and CDR2 from the germline V gene are KGHSH and LQKENI. V lost 6 bases and J lost 7, with 12 bases in between. The CDR3 spans 13 residues. The CDR3 spells CASSSGGGEKLFF. CDR3 in DNA: TGTGCCAGCTCTAGCGGAGGGGGTGAAAAACTGTTTTTT.

The chain uses TRBV27 and TRBJ2-2; D ambiguous. Per the germline V gene, CDR1 is MNHEY and CDR2 is SMNVEV (reference sequence). Trimming pared 5 bases from V and 2 bases from J, leaving 9 bases between. CDR3 size: 14 residues. The CDR3 DNA is TGTGCCAGCAGTATTATACCTAACACCGGGGAGCTGTTTTTT. It encodes CASSIIPNTGELFF.

The gene calls are TRBV4-2 and TRBJ2-7; 8 positions agree with TRBD1. The germline V gene encodes CDR1 LGHNA and CDR2 YNFKEQ. V dropped 0 bases and J dropped 2; count of bases not matched to a gene: 9. The CDR3 contains 17 residues. The CDR3 coding sequence is TGTGCCAGCAGCCAAGATCAAGCAGGGGGCAGAACCTACGAGCAGTACTTC. This sequence encodes CASSQDQAGGRTYEQYF.

This chain joins TRBV29-1 and TRBJ2-7; 8 bases align to TRBD2. The CDR3 extends over 13 amino acids. After removal of 6 bases from V and 4 bases from J, the junction contained 8 bases not matched to a gene. Germline assignment: CDR1 SQVTM and CDR2 ANQGSEA. In nucleotides, the CDR3 is TGCAGCGTCGATAGCGGGGCAGATTACGAGCAGTACTTC. Amino acids: CSVDSGADYEQYF.

CDR3 amino acids: CASSPHRAFAEAFF. As DNA, the CDR3 is TGTGCCAGCAGCCCCCATCGGGCGTTCGCTGAAGCTTTCTTT. The chain has TRBV14 and TRBJ1-1; D ambiguous. The CDR3 has 14 residues. Trimming removed 4 bases from V and 6 bases from J, with 15 bases in between. CDR1 SGHDN and CDR2 FVKESK come from the germline V gene.

The V call is TRBV7-6, the J call TRBJ2-7; D is unclear. This CDR3 is built from 13 residues. V dropped 1 base and J dropped 3 bases, with 7 bases sitting between them. CDR1 is SGHVS and CDR2 is FNYEAQ in the germline V gene. The CDR3 DNA reads TGTGCCAGCAGCTTAGGACACAACTACGAGCAGTACTTC. This encodes CASSLGHNYEQYF.

The J gene is TRBJ1-2, the V gene TRBV7-9, with no clear D. The CDR3 length is 14 residues. The V end was cut by 0 bases, the J end by 6 bases, with 11 bases between. Germline CDR1 and CDR2: SEHNR and FQNEAQ (reference sequence). CDR3 DNA sequence: TGTGCCAGCAGCTTAGCGCGGACCTCCAATGGCTACACCTTC. It specifies CASSLARTSNGYTF.

This chain connects TRBV12-3 or TRBV12-4 to TRBJ1-4; D is ambiguous. The CDR3 loop spans 11 amino acids. Between the trimmed V and J ends, which lost 4 bases and 11 bases, there was a span of 8 bases. The CDR3 DNA is TGTGCCAGCAGTTGGTCTGGGAAACTGTTTTTT. Protein: CASSWSGKLFF.

The gene calls are TRBV14 and TRBJ2-1, with D uncertain. Germline CDR1 is SGHDN and CDR2 is FVKESK. V was shortened by 0 bases and J by 2 bases, with 5 bases between the two germline ends. There are 14 residues in the CDR3. The CDR3 nucleotides are TGTGCCAGCAGCCAAGACGAAACCTACAATGAGCAGTTCTTC. Amino acids: CASSQDETYNEQFF.

V usage is TRBV5-1 and J usage is TRBJ1-1; D gene ambiguous. The V gene lost 1 base and the J gene lost 4 bases, with 8 bases spanning the gap. Per germline, CDR1 SGHRS and CDR2 YFSETQ. This CDR3 comprises 13 residues. The CDR3 DNA follows: TGCGCCAGCAGCTTGTATGGGTCCACTGAAGCTTTCTTT. Amino acids: CASSLYGSTEAFF. The full variable domain, completed using reference TRBV5-1 and TRBJ1-1, is KAGVTQTPRYLIKTRGQQVTLSCSPISGHRSVSWYQQTPGQGLQFLFEYFSETQRNKGNFPGRFSGRQFSNSRSEMNVSTLELGDSALYLCASSLYGSTEAFFGQGTRLTVV.

The CDR3 bases are TGTGCCAGTAGTATCCCCGGGCCTTTGAACACTGAAGCTTTCTTT. It specifies CASSIPGPLNTEAFF. The V call is TRBV19, the J call TRBJ1-1; D is ambiguous. The CDR3 is 15 residues long. Between the trimmed V and J ends, which lost 3 bases and 0 bases, there was a span of 11 bases. Germline values: CDR1 LNHDA, CDR2 SQIVND (reference sequence). Complete variable domain (other parts from reference TRBV19 and TRBJ1-1): DGGITQSPKYLFRKEGQNVTLSCEQNLNHDAMYWYRQDPGQGLRLIYYSQIVNDFQKGDIAEGYSVSREKKESFPLTVTSAQKNPTAFYLCASSIPGPLNTEAFFGQGTRLTVV.

This sequence joins TRBV5-4 and TRBJ2-4, with unresolved D. Germline V gene data show CDR1 as SGHNT and CDR2 as YYREEE (reference sequence). The CDR3 totals 15 residues. Between the trimmed V and J ends, which lost 4 bases and 4 bases, there was a span of 15 bases. The CDR3 region has the DNA TGTGCCAGCAGCCTGGAGCCGGATAAAAAAAACATTCAGTACTTC. This translates into CASSLEPDKKNIQYF.

The rearrangement joins TRBV5-4 to TRBJ2-7; 9 nucleotides line up with TRBD1. With V trimmed by 0 bases and J by 6 bases, 4 bases remained unmatched. The CDR3 runs to 14 residues. The germline V gene encodes CDR1 SGHNT and CDR2 YYREEE (reference sequence). In DNA, the CDR3 is TGTGCCAGCAGCTTGGCGGGACAGGGAAGCGAGCAGTACGTC. Its protein is CASSLAGQGSEQYV.

The V and J genes are TRBV29-1 and TRBJ1-2; D not certain. V dropped 7 bases and J dropped 4 bases, with 16 bases sitting between them. Per germline, CDR1 SQVTM and CDR2 ANQGSEA. The CDR3 is 13 residues long. In DNA, the CDR3 is TGCAGCGATCTGCCCGGGGTTGGCTATGGCTACACCTTC. Protein product: CSDLPGVGYGYTF.

The chain has TRBV2 and TRBJ2-7; a possible D gene is TRBD2 (6 bases). The germline V gene has CDR1 SNHLY and CDR2 FYNNEI. The V end lost 6 bases, the J end lost 6 bases, and 18 bases lay between the germline ends. CDR3 length equals 14 residues. The CDR3 region is CASSPGRGNREQYV. CDR3 sequence (DNA): TGTGCCAGCAGCCCTGGTCGGGGGAATCGCGAGCAGTACGTC.

The chain recombines TRBV29-1 with TRBJ2-5; 9 bases match TRBD2. CDR1 and CDR2 from the germline V gene are SQVTM and ANQGSEA. The CDR3 runs 13 residues. V gave up 4 bases and J gave up 5 bases; unmatched junction bases: 5. CDR3 coding DNA: TGCAGCGTTGGTGGTAGCGGGGGCGAGACCCAGTACTTC. It yields the protein CSVGGSGGETQYF.

The chain uses TRBV4-1 and TRBJ2-1; the match to TRBD2 covers 9 bases. Germline V gene sequence: CDR1 MGHRA, CDR2 YSYEKL. There are 16 residues in the CDR3. The ends lost 3 bases at V and 8 bases at J; junction bases unmatched: 11. CDR3 sequence (DNA): TGCGCCAGCAGCCAGCCCTTTAGCGGGGGCTTTGATGAGCAGTTCTTC. Protein: CASSQPFSGGFDEQFF.

This clone occurred once. This chain joins TRBV7-6 and TRBJ1-2; unclear D gene. The germline CDR1 and CDR2 sequences are SGHVS and FNYEAQ. V was shortened by 0 bases and J by 1 base, with 12 bases between the two germline ends. This CDR3 comprises 16 residues. The CDR3 bases are TGTGCCAGCAGCTTAGCGATTGAGGCAGATAACTATGGCTACACCTTC. It encodes CASSLAIEADNYGYTF.

The chain links TRBV2 to TRBJ1-5; D call uncertain. Germline CDR1 reads SNHLY; CDR2 reads FYNNEI. The CDR3 is 17 amino acids. The V end lost 4 bases, the J end lost 1 base, and 17 bases lay between the germline ends. The CDR3 region is CASSVTREDMSNQPQHF. The CDR3, as DNA: TGTGCCAGCAGTGTAACGAGGGAGGATATGAGCAATCAGCCCCAGCATTTT.

The chain carries TRBV21-1 and TRBJ1-1. TRBV21-1 corresponds to a pseudogene. CDR3 length equals 13 residues. In DNA, the CDR3 is TGTGCCAGCATCCAAGGGACGGGCACTGAAGCTTTCTTT. This translates into CASIQGTGTEAFF.

J is TRBJ2-3 and V is TRBV19, with unresolved D. Per the germline V gene, CDR1 is LNHDA and CDR2 is SQIVND (reference sequence). This CDR3 is built from 13 residues. The germline V and J ends were trimmed by 3 bases and 4 bases, with 8 bases remaining between them. DNA for the CDR3: TGTGCCAGTAGTATGGGGATAGCAGATACGCAGTATTTT. It translates to CASSMGIADTQYF.

The chain recombines TRBV4-2 with TRBJ2-1; D gene unclear. V gave up 1 base and J gave up 10 bases, with 8 bases separating them. The CDR3 sequence is 12 residues long. The V gene's germline CDR1 is LGHNA and CDR2 YNFKEQ. CDR3: CASSQVAEEQFF. DNA of the CDR3: TGTGCCAGCAGCCAAGTAGCTGAAGAGCAGTTCTTC.

The chain joins TRBV7-9 to TRBJ1-1; no reliable D call. Between the trimmed V and J ends, which lost 0 bases and 8 bases, there was a span of 7 bases. The germline CDR1 and CDR2 sequences are SEHNR and FQNEAQ (reference sequence). This CDR3 spans 12 amino acids. The DNA for the CDR3 is TGTGCCAGCAGCTTAGCTGAGGGAGAAGCTTTCTTT. As protein: CASSLAEGEAFF.

This clone was detected only once. The chain recombines TRBV5-4 with TRBJ1-2; D gene unclear. Trimming took 2 bases from V and 5 from J, leaving 10 bases between them. This CDR3 spans 13 amino acids. The germline CDR1 and CDR2 sequences are SGHNT and YYREEE (reference sequence). CDR3 amino acids: CASSFDQAYGYTF. The CDR3 DNA reads as TGTGCCAGCAGCTTTGACCAGGCGTATGGCTACACCTTC.

This clone occurred once. J is TRBJ1-3 and V is TRBV19; D remains unclear. V was cut by 3 bases and J by 0 bases, with 9 bases left in between. Germline loops: CDR1 LNHDA, CDR2 SQIVND (reference sequence). The CDR3 has 15 residues. The DNA of the CDR3 is TGTGCCAGTAGTATCGGGCAGATCTCTGGAAACACCATATATTTT. Residues: CASSIGQISGNTIYF.

The rearrangement links TRBV7-2 to TRBJ2-7; 8 bases are shared with TRBD2. V shed 1 base, J shed 3 bases, and the junction held 2 bases outside the gene matches. CDR3 size: 14 residues. Germline V gives CDR1 SGHTA, CDR2 FQGNSA. The CDR3: CASSLERGGYEQYF. The CDR3 DNA sequence: TGTGCCAGCAGCTTAGAACGGGGGGGCTACGAGCAGTACTTC.

This rearrangement joins TRBV20-1 to TRBJ2-7; TRBD2 matches at 7 bases. CDR1 and CDR2 (germline): DFQATT, SNEGSKA (reference sequence). Germline trimming cut 7 bases from V and 7 bases from J; bases unmatched to any gene: 7. The CDR3 covers 11 residues. DNA of the CDR3: TGCAGTGTGTTGGGGGAGGGAGAGCAGTACTTC. It yields the protein CSVLGEGEQYF.

This clone was found once. The chain combines TRBV6-5 with TRBJ2-5; unclear D gene. The V gene's germline CDR1 is MNHEY and CDR2 SVGAGI. V lost 6 bases to trimming and J lost 4 bases, with 18 bases between them. This CDR3 is 15 amino acids long. CDR3 loop: CASRLRLFTGETQYF. Written as DNA, the CDR3 is TGTGCCAGCAGGCTTCGACTCTTTACGGGAGAGACCCAGTACTTC.

J is TRBJ1-1 and V is TRBV19; D not resolved. This CDR3 contains 14 residues. The V gene's germline CDR1 is LNHDA and CDR2 SQIVND (reference sequence). Trimming stripped 5 bases from V and 3 bases from J, with 13 bases between. In DNA form, the CDR3 reads TGTGCCAGTAGTGGTGAGGCTACGTACACTGAAGCTTTCTTT. This gives the protein CASSGEATYTEAFF.